Listed here are 10 T cell receptor beta chains from one sample, sequenced in a study of blood T cells in healthy people across ages. The authors ran a second PCR of roughly 6 to 12 cycles using a sample-barcoded 5' primer and a J-beta primer mix. TCRdb processed the 5' RACE reads anew with MiXCR; each CDR3 protein has one entry. The table lists roughly 1.7 million distinct CDR3 sequences, about 31% of them singletons, with about 11% in the top ten. The material sequenced was blood. The source of these receptors is a woman in her 30s in good health.

There are a few counts of this clonotype. This chain uses TRBV2 with TRBJ1-5; 8 nucleotides agree with TRBD1. The CDR3 length is 15 residues. CDR1 and CDR2 (germline): SNHLY, FYNNEI. The V gene end was trimmed by 6 bases and the J gene end by 3 bases; junction bases not matched to a gene: 7. The chain's CDR3 is CASSLLTGANQPQHF. The CDR3 bases are TGTGCCAGCAGCCTCCTGACAGGGGCCAATCAGCCCCAGCATTTT.

The chain couples TRBV20-1 to TRBJ2-1, with TRBD2 identical over 7 bases. Germline-derived CDR1 and CDR2 are DFQATT and SNEGSKA (reference sequence). Trimming removed 6 bases from V and 0 bases from J; junction bases left unmatched: 8. This CDR3 has 15 residues. The DNA of the CDR3 is TGCAGTGCCCTAGGGGAGGGCGGCTCCTACAATGAGCAGTTCTTC. This sequence encodes CSALGEGGSYNEQFF.

This clonotype has ten or more counts. This chain uses TRBV9 with TRBJ2-1; D is unclear. CDR3 length equals 15 residues. Looked up from germline, CDR1 is SGDLS and CDR2 is YYNGEE. V shed 0 bases and J shed 1 base, with 8 bases lying between them. CDR3 DNA: TGTGCCAGCAGCGTAGGGGAAGGGTCCTACAATGAGCAGTTCTTC. This gives the protein CASSVGEGSYNEQFF. The full variable domain, rest sourced from reference TRBV9 and TRBJ2-1, is DSGVTQTPKHLITATGQRVTLRCSPRSGDLSVYWYQQSLDQGLQFLIQYYNGEERAKGNILERFSAQQFPDLHSELNLSSLELGDSALYFCASSVGEGSYNEQFFGPGTRLTVL.

CDR3: CASSLVSRGAEDEQFF. CDR3 DNA sequence: TGTGCCAGCAGCTTAGTTTCGAGGGGGGCCGAGGATGAGCAGTTCTTC. The chain joins TRBV11-3 to TRBJ2-1; tentatively, D is TRBD1 or TRBD2 (6 bases each). Germline CDR1 and CDR2: SGHNT and YENEEA. V was pared by 1 base and J by 8 bases, with 18 bases between. This CDR3 contains 16 residues.

The chain carries TRBV10-3 and TRBJ2-7, with TRBD1 identical over 9 bases. Germline V gives CDR1 ENHRY, CDR2 SYGVKD. Trimming cost V 5 bases and J 4 bases; bases outside gene matches: 9. CDR3 length: 15 residues. The chain's CDR3 is CAISPTGGFSYEQYF. The CDR3 DNA is TGTGCCATCAGTCCCACAGGGGGCTTCTCGTACGAGCAGTACTTC.

This chain uses TRBV29-1 with TRBJ1-5, with no clear D. There are 13 residues in the CDR3. Germline assignment: CDR1 SQVTM and CDR2 ANQGSEA. Deletions cut 0 bases from V and 7 bases from J, with 10 bases between. The CDR3 loop is CSVEDGEGQPQHF. The CDR3, as DNA: TGCAGCGTTGAAGACGGAGAAGGCCAGCCCCAGCATTTT.

The J gene is TRBJ1-2, the V gene TRBV27, with 8 bases lining up with TRBD1. The germline V gene has CDR1 MNHEY and CDR2 SMNVEV (reference sequence). Trimming cost V 5 bases and J 3 bases; bases outside gene matches: 5. CDR3 length: 14 amino acids. CDR3 sequence (DNA): TGTGCCAGCAGTCCGGACAGGGTTCACTATGGCTACACCTTC. Translating gives CASSPDRVHYGYTF.

The rearrangement links TRBV6-2 or TRBV6-3 to TRBJ2-1, with 8 bases that match TRBD2. The CDR3 runs to 19 residues. Per the germline V gene, CDR1 is MNHEY and CDR2 is SVGEGT. V lost 0 bases to trimming and J lost 4 bases; unmatched junction nucleotides: 14. CDR3 DNA sequence: TGTGCCAGCAGTTACTCTTATAGCGGGGTGACTTGGTTATACAATGAGCAGTTCTTC. Its translation: CASSYSYSGVTWLYNEQFF.

This clonotype was observed a few times. The chain has TRBV6-1 and TRBJ2-1; D uncertain. The CDR3 sequence is 16 residues long. V lost 2 bases, J lost 0 bases, and 11 bases lay in between. Germline CDR1 reads MNHNS; CDR2 reads SASEGT. The CDR3: CASSETTDHSYNEQFF. The CDR3 region has the DNA TGTGCCAGCAGTGAAACTACCGATCACTCCTACAATGAGCAGTTCTTC.

This clonotype turned up a few times. V is TRBV11-2 and J is TRBJ2-1, with D perhaps assigned TRBD1 or TRBD2 (5 bases each). V lost 5 bases, J lost 2 bases, and 25 bases lay in between. The CDR3 is 19 residues long. CDR1 and CDR2 from the germline V gene are SGHAT and FQNNGV. CDR3 DNA: TGTGCCAGCAGCGCTCGGGACCTTGGACGAGCGGTAGCCTACAATGAGCAGTTCTTC. Protein sequence: CASSARDLGRAVAYNEQFF.